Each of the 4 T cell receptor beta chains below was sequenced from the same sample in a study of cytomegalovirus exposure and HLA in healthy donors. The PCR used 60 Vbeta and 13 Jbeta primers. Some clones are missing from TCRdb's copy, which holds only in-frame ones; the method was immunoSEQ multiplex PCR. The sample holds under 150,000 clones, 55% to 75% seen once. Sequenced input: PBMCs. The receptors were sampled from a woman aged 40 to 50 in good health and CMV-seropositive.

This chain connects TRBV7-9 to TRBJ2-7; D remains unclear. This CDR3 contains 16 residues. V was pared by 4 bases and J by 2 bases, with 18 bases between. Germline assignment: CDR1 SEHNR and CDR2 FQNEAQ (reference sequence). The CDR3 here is CASSSSIPPIAYEQYF. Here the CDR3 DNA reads TGTGCCAGCAGCTCATCTATACCGCCCATCGCCTACGAGCAGTACTTC.

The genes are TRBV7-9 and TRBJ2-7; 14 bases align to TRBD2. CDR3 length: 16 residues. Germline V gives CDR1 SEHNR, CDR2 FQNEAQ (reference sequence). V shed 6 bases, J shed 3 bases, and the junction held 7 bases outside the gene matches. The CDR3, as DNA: TGTGCCAGCAGTGGGACTAGCGGGAGTGGCGGCTACGAGCAGTACTTC. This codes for CASSGTSGSGGYEQYF.

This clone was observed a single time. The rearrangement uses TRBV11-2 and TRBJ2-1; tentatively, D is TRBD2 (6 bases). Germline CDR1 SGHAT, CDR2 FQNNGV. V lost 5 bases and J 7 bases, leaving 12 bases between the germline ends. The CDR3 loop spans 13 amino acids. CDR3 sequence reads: CASSETGANEQFF. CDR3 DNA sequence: TGTGCCAGCAGCGAAACGGGAGCGAATGAGCAGTTCTTC.

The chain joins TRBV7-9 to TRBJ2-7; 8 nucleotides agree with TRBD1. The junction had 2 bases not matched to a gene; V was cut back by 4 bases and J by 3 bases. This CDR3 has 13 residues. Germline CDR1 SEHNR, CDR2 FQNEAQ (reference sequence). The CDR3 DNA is TGTGCCAGCAGCTACGGGACAGGCTACGAGCAGTACTTC. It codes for CASSYGTGYEQYF.